This record concerns one T cell receptor (beta chain) sequence. Its antigen is as yet unknown. The sample is drawn from a study of vaccination and CD4 T cells after COVID-19. With the Oncomine TCR Beta short-read assay, DNA from cultured CD4+ T cells was sequenced. TCRdb fed the PCR reads into MiXCR, producing one record per CDR3 protein. The sample carries roughly 26,000 distinct CDR3 sequences, less than 50% recorded once. This CDR3 is 14 amino acids long. Germline CDR1 is SGHRS and CDR2 is YFSETQ. Trimming pared 7 bases from V and 8 bases from J, leaving 20 bases between. The treatment here: approximately 10-day PBMC culture with coronavirus spike peptide pools or control peptides (ViraFEST assay).

The clonotype comes from a human donor who had recovered from COVID-19. Sequencing input: CD4+ T cells from blood, cultured in vitro. The chain couples TRBV5-1 to TRBJ2-3; D may be TRBD1 or TRBD2 (7 bases each). CDR3 region: CASRGDSSQGTQYF. The CDR3 DNA is TGCGCCAGCCGGGGGGACAGTTCGCAGGGTACGCAGTATTTT.